The 19 T cell receptor beta chains below come from one sample, sequenced in a study of T cell changes during pregnancy in multiple sclerosis (dated by TCRdb to between 2019 and 2020). The library was made by the immunoSEQ multiplex PCR assay. TCRdb's version of the immuneACCESS table is confined to in-frame rearrangements and falls short of the full clone set. An unresolved V gene accounts for under half of the shortfall where checked; the remainder is of unknown origin. A total of 85,000 to 120,000 clones appear in this sample, more than 80% of them only once. In total, the top ten clones hold 1.6% of the sample. The material was peripheral blood, obtained before pregnancy. The receptors come from a female donor with multiple sclerosis, enrolled in a pregnancy study.

The chain employs TRBV28 and TRBJ2-2, with 11 bases matching TRBD2. Germline CDR1 and CDR2: MDHEN and SYDVKM. The CDR3 loop spans 16 amino acids. J gave up 7 bases and V 1 base, and 5 bases lay outside the gene matches. The CDR3 region is CASSLLAGGGIGELFF. CDR3 sequence (DNA): TGTGCCAGCAGTTTATTAGCGGGAGGGGGTATCGGGGAGCTGTTTTTT.

This sequence joins TRBV30 and TRBJ2-5; 8 bases fit TRBD2. V lost 2 bases, J lost 4 bases, and 6 bases stayed unmatched. The CDR3 is 14 residues long. Per the germline V gene, CDR1 is GTSNPN and CDR2 is SVGIG (reference sequence). For the CDR3, the DNA is TGTGCCTGGAGTTTGGACGGGGGGGCAGAGACCCAGTACTTC. It specifies CAWSLDGGAETQYF.

V and J are TRBV4-1 and TRBJ1-3; TRBD1 matches at 8 bases. Unmatched junction bases numbered 8, after V lost 1 base and J lost 0 bases. Looked up from germline, CDR1 is MGHRA and CDR2 is YSYEKL. This CDR3 is 18 amino acids long. CDR3 nucleotides: TGCGCCAGCAGCCAAGTCGGGGACAGGAGGATCTCTGGAAACACCATATATTTT. This gives the protein CASSQVGDRRISGNTIYF.

V and J are TRBV5-1 and TRBJ2-4; maybe TRBD1 (5 bases). The germline gives CDR1 SGHRS, CDR2 YFSETQ. CDR3 size: 15 residues. Trimming took 0 bases from V and 6 from J, leaving 13 bases between them. CDR3 region: CASSLESYQGNIQYF. In DNA form, the CDR3 reads TGCGCCAGCAGCTTGGAGAGCTACCAGGGAAACATTCAGTACTTC.

This chain connects TRBV29-1 to TRBJ2-3; 7 nucleotides align to TRBD1. The CDR3 runs 14 residues. J gave up 6 bases and V 4 bases, and 10 bases lay outside the gene matches. Looked up from germline, CDR1 is SQVTM and CDR2 is ANQGSEA. CDR3 region: CSVGGGRGADTQYF. The CDR3 DNA sequence: TGCAGCGTTGGAGGGGGCCGTGGGGCGGATACGCAGTATTTT.

A single count supports this clone. The gene calls are TRBV11-3 and TRBJ1-6, with 8 bases fitting TRBD1. CDR1 is SGHNT and CDR2 is YENEEA in the germline V gene. The CDR3 is 13 amino acids. V shed 8 bases and J 7 bases; nucleotides not matched to a gene: 4. The CDR3 DNA is TGTGCCAGCTCGGACAGGGTAAATTCACCCCTCCACTTT. This translates into CASSDRVNSPLHF.

The rearrangement joins TRBV28 to TRBJ2-7; the match to TRBD1 covers 9 bases. Germline V CDR1 and CDR2: MDHEN, SYDVKM. This CDR3 spans 14 amino acids. V lost 1 base, J lost 5 bases, and 3 bases stayed unmatched. CDR3 sequence reads: CASSLLGTGNEQYF. CDR3 bases: TGTGCCAGCAGTTTATTGGGGACAGGGAACGAGCAGTACTTC. The complete variable domain, with remaining parts taken from reference TRBV28 and TRBJ2-7, reads DVKVTQSSRYLVKRTGEKVFLECVQDMDHENMFWYRQDPGLGLRLIYFSYDVKMKEKGDIPEGYSVSREKKERFSLILESASTNQTSMYLCASSLLGTGNEQYFGPGTRLTVT.

The rearrangement uses TRBV7-9 and TRBJ1-1; D not resolved. This CDR3 comprises 15 residues. With 0 bases removed from V and 3 bases from J, the gap between germline ends came to 11 bases. Germline assignment: CDR1 SEHNR and CDR2 FQNEAQ (reference sequence). The CDR3 reads CASSLALGSYTEAFF. The CDR3, as DNA: TGTGCCAGCAGCTTAGCGCTGGGCAGCTACACTGAAGCTTTCTTT.

The rearrangement links TRBV9 to TRBJ1-1, with 9 bases aligning to TRBD1. Germline V gene data show CDR1 as SGDLS and CDR2 as YYNGEE. Trimming at V came to 2 bases and at J to 0 bases, leaving 2 bases not matched to a gene. The CDR3 has 15 residues. CDR3 sequence reads: CASSVTGGMNTEAFF. The CDR3, as DNA: TGTGCCAGCAGCGTCACAGGGGGCATGAACACTGAAGCTTTCTTT.

This sequence joins TRBV19 and TRBJ2-1, with 9 bases lining up with TRBD2. V trimming: 0 bases; J trimming: 6 bases; junction bases outside the gene matches: 6. CDR1 is LNHDA, CDR2 SQIVND, per germline (reference sequence). The CDR3 is 16 residues long. The CDR3 loop reads CASSIDNSGRFNEQFF. The CDR3, as DNA: TGTGCCAGTAGTATAGATAATAGCGGGAGATTCAATGAGCAGTTCTTC.

This chain uses TRBV4-1 with TRBJ1-5; 9 bases are a match to TRBD1. The CDR3 length is 16 residues. V was pared by 1 base and J by 2 bases, with 3 bases of the junction left unmatched. Germline lookup yields CDR1 MGHRA and CDR2 YSYEKL. As DNA, the CDR3 is TGCGCCAGCAGCCAAGGGGACAGGGTCGGCAATCAGCCCCAGCATTTT. As protein: CASSQGDRVGNQPQHF.

The gene calls are TRBV30 and TRBJ1-4; 7 nucleotides align to TRBD1. V lost 0 bases to trimming and J lost 7 bases; unmatched junction nucleotides: 5. CDR1 GTSNPN and CDR2 SVGIG come from the germline V gene (reference sequence). The CDR3 is 14 amino acids. CDR3 bases: TGTGCCTGGAGTGTAGAGGGGGCTCGTGAAAAACTGTTTTTT. Encoded protein: CAWSVEGAREKLFF.

The V gene is TRBV18, the J gene TRBJ2-3, with 10 bases that match TRBD2. The germline V gene encodes CDR1 KGHSH and CDR2 LQKENI. Trimming took 3 bases from V and 0 from J; bases not matched to a gene: 3. This CDR3 has 16 amino acids. The DNA for the CDR3 is TGTGCCAGCTCACCCATGACTAGCGGGAGCACAGATACGCAGTATTTT. This sequence encodes CASSPMTSGSTDTQYF.

The V gene is TRBV7-8, the J gene TRBJ2-3, with 8 positions matching TRBD1. The V and J ends lost 1 base and 0 bases, in that order; junction bases with no gene match: 9. Germline loops: CDR1 SGHVS, CDR2 FQNEAQ. The CDR3 totals 18 residues. This CDR3 reads CASSLGSGTGASTDTQYF. The CDR3 region has the DNA TGTGCCAGCAGCTTAGGGTCCGGGACAGGTGCTAGCACAGATACGCAGTATTTT.

The chain is built from TRBV7-8 and TRBJ2-5, with TRBD1 matching over 9 bases. The CDR3 loop spans 16 amino acids. The V and J ends lost 0 bases and 5 bases, in that order; junction bases with no gene match: 7. CDR1 SGHVS and CDR2 FQNEAQ come from the germline V gene. The CDR3 here is CASSLAGTGSLETQYF. The CDR3, as DNA: TGTGCCAGCAGCTTAGCTGGGACAGGGTCTTTGGAGACCCAGTACTTC.

This rearrangement joins TRBV18 to TRBJ2-3; D is perhaps TRBD1 (5 bases). The CDR3 extends over 16 amino acids. V dropped 1 base and J dropped 6 bases, with 17 bases sitting between them. Looked up from germline, CDR1 is KGHSH and CDR2 is LQKENI. CDR3 sequence: CASSPLSASGADTQYF. CDR3 nucleotides: TGTGCCAGCTCACCACTTTCGGCTAGTGGGGCCGATACGCAGTATTTT.

This rearrangement joins TRBV5-3 to TRBJ2-5; no reliable D call. TRBV5-3 is assigned to the ORF class and has an uncertain function. The CDR3 totals 14 residues. V lost 0 bases and J lost 0, with 6 bases in between. For the CDR3, the DNA is TGTGCCAGAAGCTTGGGTCACAACCAAGAGACCCAGTACTTC. Translating gives CARSLGHNQETQYF.

V usage is TRBV29-1 and J usage is TRBJ2-4; 7 bases match TRBD2. V dropped 0 bases and J dropped 6; count of bases not matched to a gene: 8. The CDR3 length is 15 residues. Per the germline V gene, CDR1 is SQVTM and CDR2 is ANQGSEA. CDR3 region: CSVEEWGGTLNIQYF. The CDR3 bases are TGCAGCGTTGAAGAGTGGGGGGGGACCCTAAACATTCAGTACTTC.

This rearrangement joins TRBV7-6 to TRBJ2-2; TRBD2 agrees at 8 bases. From germline, CDR1 is SGHVS and CDR2 FNYEAQ. Trimming took 5 bases from V and 3 from J; bases not matched to a gene: 11. The CDR3 extends over 17 amino acids. For the CDR3, the DNA is TGTGCCAGCAGCCCGACGGGAGGGAAAATTCACACCGGGGAGCTGTTTTTT. Encoded protein: CASSPTGGKIHTGELFF.